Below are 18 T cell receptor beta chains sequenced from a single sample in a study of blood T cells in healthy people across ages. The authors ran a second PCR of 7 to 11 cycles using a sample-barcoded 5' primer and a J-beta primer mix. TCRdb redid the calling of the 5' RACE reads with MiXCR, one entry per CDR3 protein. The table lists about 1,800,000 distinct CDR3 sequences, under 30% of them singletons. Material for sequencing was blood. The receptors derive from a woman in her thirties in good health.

CDR3 loop: CASSFRGPVYTQYF. DNA of the CDR3: TGCGCCAGCAGCTTCCGGGGGCCGGTATATACGCAGTATTTT. V is TRBV5-1 and J is TRBJ2-3, with D perhaps given as TRBD1 or TRBD2 (6 bases each). From germline, CDR1 is SGHRS and CDR2 YFSETQ. This CDR3 has 14 residues. The V and J ends lost 2 bases and 7 bases respectively, with 14 bases between them.

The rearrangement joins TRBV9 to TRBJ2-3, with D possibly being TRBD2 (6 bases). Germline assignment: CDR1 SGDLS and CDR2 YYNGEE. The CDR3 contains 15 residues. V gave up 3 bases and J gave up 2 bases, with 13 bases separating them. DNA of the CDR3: TGTGCCAGCAGCGATAGCGGAGCACTCACAGATACGCAGTATTTT. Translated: CASSDSGALTDTQYF.

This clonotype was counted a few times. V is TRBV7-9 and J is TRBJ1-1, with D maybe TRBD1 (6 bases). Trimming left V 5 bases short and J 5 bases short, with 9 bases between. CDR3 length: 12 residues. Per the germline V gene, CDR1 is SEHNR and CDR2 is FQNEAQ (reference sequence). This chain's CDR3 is CASSKTGTEAFF. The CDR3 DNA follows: TGTGCCAGCAGCAAGACAGGTACTGAAGCTTTCTTT.

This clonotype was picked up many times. The CDR3 nucleotides are TGTGCCAGCAGTTACGGCCTGATATACGAGCAGTACTTC. It yields the protein CASSYGLIYEQYF. The chain is built from TRBV6-6 and TRBJ2-7; D call uncertain. V dropped 2 bases and J dropped 4 bases, with 9 bases sitting between them. The CDR3 contains 13 residues. Germline loops: CDR1 MNHNY, CDR2 SVGAGI (reference sequence).

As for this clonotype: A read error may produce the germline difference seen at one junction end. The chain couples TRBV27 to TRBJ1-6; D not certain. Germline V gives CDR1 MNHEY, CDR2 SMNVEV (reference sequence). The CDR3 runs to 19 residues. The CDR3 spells CASSLRSSGTSSYNPPLHF. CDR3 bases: TGTGCCAGCAGTCTAAGGTCCTCAGGAACAAGCTCCTATAATCCACCCCTCCACTTT.

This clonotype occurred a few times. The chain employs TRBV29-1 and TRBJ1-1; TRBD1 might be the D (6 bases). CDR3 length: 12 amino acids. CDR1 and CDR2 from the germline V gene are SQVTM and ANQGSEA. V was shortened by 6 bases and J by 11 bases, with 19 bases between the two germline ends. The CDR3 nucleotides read TGCAGCGTCACAGGGTTTATAGCAGGGGCTTTCTTT. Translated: CSVTGFIAGAFF.

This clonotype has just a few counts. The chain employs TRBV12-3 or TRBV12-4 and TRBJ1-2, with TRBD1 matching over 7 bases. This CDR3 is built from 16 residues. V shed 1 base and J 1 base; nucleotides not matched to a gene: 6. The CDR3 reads CASSLGDRDVNYGYTF. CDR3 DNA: TGTGCCAGCAGTTTAGGTGACAGGGACGTTAACTATGGCTACACCTTC.

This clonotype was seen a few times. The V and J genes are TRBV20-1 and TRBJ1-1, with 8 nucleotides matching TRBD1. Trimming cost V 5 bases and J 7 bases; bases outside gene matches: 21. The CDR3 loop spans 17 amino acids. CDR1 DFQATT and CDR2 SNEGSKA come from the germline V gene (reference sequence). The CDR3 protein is CSALSPGTGSGGIEAFF. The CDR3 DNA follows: TGCAGTGCTTTATCCCCCGGGACAGGTTCAGGGGGCATTGAAGCTTTCTTT.

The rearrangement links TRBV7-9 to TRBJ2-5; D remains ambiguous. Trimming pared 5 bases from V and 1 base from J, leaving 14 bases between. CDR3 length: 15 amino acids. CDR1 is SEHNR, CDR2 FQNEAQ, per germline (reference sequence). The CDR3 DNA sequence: TGTGCCAGCAGCCGCATCTCAGGACCCCAAGAGACCCAGTACTTC. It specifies CASSRISGPQETQYF.

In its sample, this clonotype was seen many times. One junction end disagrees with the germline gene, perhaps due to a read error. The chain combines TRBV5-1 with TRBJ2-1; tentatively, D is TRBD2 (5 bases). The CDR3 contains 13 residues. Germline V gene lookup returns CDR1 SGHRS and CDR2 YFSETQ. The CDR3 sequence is CASSLSGVNEQFF. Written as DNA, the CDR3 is TGTGCCAGCAGCTTATCCGGGGTTAATGAGCAGTTCTTC.

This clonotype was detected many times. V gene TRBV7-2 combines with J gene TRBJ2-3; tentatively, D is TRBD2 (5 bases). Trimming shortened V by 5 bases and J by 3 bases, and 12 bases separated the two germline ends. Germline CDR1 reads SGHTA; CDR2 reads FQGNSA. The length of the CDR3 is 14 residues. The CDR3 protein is CASSPSGWTDTQYF. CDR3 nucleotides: TGTGCCAGCAGCCCCAGCGGCTGGACAGATACGCAGTATTTT.

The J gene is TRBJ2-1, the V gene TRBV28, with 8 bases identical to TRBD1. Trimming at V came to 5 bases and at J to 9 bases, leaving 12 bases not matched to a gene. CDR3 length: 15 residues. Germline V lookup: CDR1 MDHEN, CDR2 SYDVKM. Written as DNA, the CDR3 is TGTGCCAGCAGTACGCCCGGGACAGGCTTAACTGAGCAGTTCTTC. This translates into CASSTPGTGLTEQFF.

The CDR3 region is CASSVSKARGEQYF. The CDR3, as DNA: TGTGCCAGCAGCGTAAGCAAAGCCCGGGGCGAGCAGTACTTC. This chain connects TRBV9 to TRBJ2-7, with D maybe TRBD2 (5 bases). V lost 1 base to trimming and J lost 6 bases, with 14 bases between them. The V gene's germline CDR1 is SGDLS and CDR2 YYNGEE. This CDR3 is 14 amino acids long.

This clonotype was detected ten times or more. The CDR3 here is CASSATGLVSYEQYF. Written as DNA, the CDR3 is TGTGCCAGCAGTGCAACAGGACTAGTATCCTACGAGCAGTACTTC. The V gene is TRBV27, the J gene TRBJ2-7; 7 bases are a match to TRBD2. This CDR3 has 15 amino acids. Trimming cost V 5 bases and J 1 base; bases outside gene matches: 8. The germline V gene has CDR1 MNHEY and CDR2 SMNVEV (reference sequence).

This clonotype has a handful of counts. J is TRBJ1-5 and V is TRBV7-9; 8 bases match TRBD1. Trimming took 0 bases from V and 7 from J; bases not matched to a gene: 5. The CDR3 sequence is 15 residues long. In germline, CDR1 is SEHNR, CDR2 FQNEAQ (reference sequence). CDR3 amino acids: CASSLAQGAGQPQHF. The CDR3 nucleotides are TGTGCCAGCAGCTTAGCGCAGGGGGCCGGCCAGCCCCAGCATTTT.

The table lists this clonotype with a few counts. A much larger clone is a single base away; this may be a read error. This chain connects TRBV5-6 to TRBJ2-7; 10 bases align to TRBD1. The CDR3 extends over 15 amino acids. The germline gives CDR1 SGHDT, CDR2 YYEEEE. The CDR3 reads CAGSLAGQGPYEQYF. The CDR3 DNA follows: TGTGCCGGCAGCTTGGCGGGACAGGGGCCCTACGAGCAGTACTTC.

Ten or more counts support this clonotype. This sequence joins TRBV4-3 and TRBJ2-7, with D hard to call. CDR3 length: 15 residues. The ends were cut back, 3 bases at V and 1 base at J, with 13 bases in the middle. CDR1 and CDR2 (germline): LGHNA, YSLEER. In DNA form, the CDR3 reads TGCGCCAGCAGCCAGGCAATCAACCCTTCCTACGAGCAGTACTTC. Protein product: CASSQAINPSYEQYF.

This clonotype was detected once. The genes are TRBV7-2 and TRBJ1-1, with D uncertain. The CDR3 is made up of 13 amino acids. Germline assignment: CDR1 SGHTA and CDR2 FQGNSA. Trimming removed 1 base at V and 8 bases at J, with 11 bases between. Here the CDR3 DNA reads TGTGCCAGCAGCTTAGTCACGGGAAAGGAAGCTTTCTTT. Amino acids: CASSLVTGKEAFF. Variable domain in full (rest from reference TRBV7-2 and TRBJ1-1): GAGVSQSPSNKVTEKGKDVELRCDPISGHTALYWYRQSLGQGLEFLIYFQGNSAPDKSGLPSDRFSAERTGGSVSTLTIQRTQQEDSAVYLCASSLVTGKEAFFGQGTRLTVV.